These 32 T cell receptor beta chains share one sample of origin, sequenced in a study of CD8+ T cells in alopecia areata. cDNA serving as the sequencing template came from extracted, reverse transcribed RNA. TCRdb keeps only in-frame clones here, not all; method: immunoSEQ multiplex PCR. The table shows over 120,000 clones, with about 60% occurring only once. The sample was CD4+ T cells sorted from blood, taken at week 0. Every receptor here comes from a human donor with alopecia areata.

The rearrangement joins TRBV7-2 to TRBJ1-5; TRBD1 aligns across 7 bases. Trimming took 4 bases from V and 0 from J; bases not matched to a gene: 3. This CDR3 spans 15 amino acids. Germline V lookup: CDR1 SGHTA, CDR2 FQGNSA. The CDR3 region has the DNA TGTGCCAGCAGCTCCAGGGGGTATAGCAATCAGCCCCAGCATTTT. As protein: CASSSRGYSNQPQHF. The whole variable domain, remainder taken from reference TRBV7-2 and TRBJ1-5, is GAGVSQSPSNKVTEKGKDVELRCDPISGHTALYWYRQSLGQGLEFLIYFQGNSAPDKSGLPSDRFSAERTGGSVSTLTIQRTQQEDSAVYLCASSSRGYSNQPQHFGDGTRLSIL.

The chain joins TRBV14 to TRBJ2-2; 8 bases align to TRBD2. V lost 1 base, J lost 1 base, and 8 bases stayed unmatched. This CDR3 is built from 18 residues. In germline, CDR1 is SGHDN, CDR2 FVKESK. The CDR3 nucleotides are TGTGCCAGCAGCCAAGCCCCTGCGGGGGGTTGGAACACCGGGGAGCTGTTTTTT. This encodes CASSQAPAGGWNTGELFF. The complete variable domain, with remaining parts taken from reference TRBV14 and TRBJ2-2, reads EAGVTQFPSHSVIEKGQTVTLRCDPISGHDNLYWYRRVMGKEIKFLLHFVKESKQDESGMPNNRFLAERTGGTYSTLKVQPAELEDSGVYFCASSQAPAGGWNTGELFFGEGSRLTVL.

This sequence joins TRBV9 and TRBJ2-5, with 8 bases matching TRBD1. From germline, CDR1 is SGDLS and CDR2 YYNGEE. The V gene end was trimmed by 0 bases and the J gene end by 5 bases; junction bases not matched to a gene: 6. The CDR3 covers 15 residues. CDR3 sequence reads: CASSVEQGGAETQYF. The CDR3, as DNA: TGTGCCAGCAGCGTAGAACAGGGGGGCGCGGAGACCCAGTACTTC.

The chain employs TRBV30 and TRBJ2-1, with D perhaps TRBD1 (5 bases). Germline V gene lookup returns CDR1 GTSNPN and CDR2 SVGIG (reference sequence). The CDR3 sequence is 15 residues long. Trimming took 2 bases from V and 1 from J, leaving 12 bases between them. CDR3 sequence: CAWSLDSGSYNEQFF. CDR3 in DNA: TGTGCCTGGAGTCTCGACAGTGGGTCCTACAATGAGCAGTTCTTC.

This sequence joins TRBV10-3 and TRBJ2-3, with D unresolved. Per the germline V gene, CDR1 is ENHRY and CDR2 is SYGVKD. There are 12 residues in the CDR3. The V end was cut by 10 bases, the J end by 0 bases, with 8 bases between. CDR3 in amino acids: CATRVSTDTQYF. The CDR3 nucleotides read TGTGCCACCCGGGTAAGCACAGATACGCAGTATTTT.

The chain couples TRBV5-4 to TRBJ2-2, with D perhaps TRBD1 (6 bases). Germline CDR1 reads SGHNT; CDR2 reads YYREEE (reference sequence). The CDR3 consists of 16 residues. Trimming removed 4 bases at V and 0 bases at J, with 13 bases between. CDR3 in amino acids: CASSPSKGANTGELFF. DNA for the CDR3: TGTGCCAGCAGCCCGTCCAAGGGGGCGAACACCGGGGAGCTGTTTTTT. The entire variable domain, with the rest obtained from reference TRBV5-4 and TRBJ2-2, is as follows: ETGVTQSPTHLIKTRGQQVTLRCSSQSGHNTVSWYQQALGQGPQFIFQYYREEENGRGNFPPRFSGLQFPNYSSELNVNALELDDSALYLCASSPSKGANTGELFFGEGSRLTVL.

This clone was detected only once. The chain employs TRBV19 and TRBJ2-1, with TRBD2 matching over 14 bases. CDR1 and CDR2 (germline): LNHDA, SQIVND (reference sequence). Trimming removed 2 bases from V and 6 bases from J; junction bases left unmatched: 6. The length of the CDR3 is 17 residues. The CDR3 nucleotides read TGTGCCAGTAGTATATCGGGACTAGCGGGGGTTTTCAATGAGCAGTTCTTC. Residues: CASSISGLAGVFNEQFF.

The rearrangement joins TRBV20-1 to TRBJ2-7; D possibly corresponds to TRBD1 (5 bases). The CDR3 loop spans 11 amino acids. The germline V and J ends were trimmed by 7 bases and 3 bases, with 10 bases remaining between them. Germline V CDR1 and CDR2: DFQATT, SNEGSKA (reference sequence). The CDR3 sequence: CSVDRLYEQYF. The CDR3 DNA sequence: TGCAGTGTTGACAGACTCTACGAGCAGTACTTC.

This clone was observed a single time. The rearrangement uses TRBV30 and TRBJ2-7; D possibly corresponds to TRBD2 (5 bases). The CDR3 length is 14 residues. V was pared by 4 bases and J by 2 bases, with 15 bases between. The germline gives CDR1 GTSNPN, CDR2 SVGIG (reference sequence). Written as DNA, the CDR3 is TGTGCCTGGAAGAGGGAGACCCGGACCTACGAGCAGTACTTC. It translates to CAWKRETRTYEQYF.

The chain links TRBV10-3 to TRBJ2-5; 9 bases match TRBD2. The CDR3 length is 13 residues. From germline, CDR1 is ENHRY and CDR2 SYGVKD. Trimming removed 6 bases from V and 3 bases from J; junction bases left unmatched: 2. The CDR3 loop is CAIRASGEETQYF. For the CDR3, the DNA is TGTGCCATCAGGGCTAGCGGGGAAGAGACCCAGTACTTC.

The chain recombines TRBV5-1 with TRBJ1-1; 12 bases are a match to TRBD1. Germline V CDR1 and CDR2: SGHRS, YFSETQ. Trimming at V came to 4 bases and at J to 6 bases, leaving 4 bases not matched to a gene. The CDR3 totals 14 residues. Here the CDR3 reads CASSGGQGASEAFF. CDR3 sequence (DNA): TGCGCCAGCAGCGGGGGACAGGGGGCCTCTGAAGCTTTCTTT.

The genes are TRBV29-1 and TRBJ2-5; D perhaps matches TRBD1 (6 bases). The germline V and J ends were trimmed by 5 bases and 4 bases, with 20 bases remaining between them. The CDR3 runs to 15 residues. Per the germline V gene, CDR1 is SQVTM and CDR2 is ANQGSEA. The CDR3 is CSVRQGYLAGETQYF. DNA for the CDR3: TGCAGCGTTCGGCAGGGGTATTTGGCCGGAGAGACCCAGTACTTC.

In this sample, this clone turned up once. This rearrangement joins TRBV27 to TRBJ1-5, with 10 bases matching TRBD1. V lost 6 bases and J lost 3; bases outside the gene matches: 5. The CDR3 totals 15 residues. Germline V gene data show CDR1 as MNHEY and CDR2 as SMNVEV (reference sequence). The CDR3 region has the DNA TGTGCCAGCAGCTGGACAGGGGGAGTCAATCAGCCCCAGCATTTT. Translated, it gives CASSWTGGVNQPQHF.

The chain couples TRBV29-1 to TRBJ2-7, with 11 bases aligning to TRBD1. The germline V gene encodes CDR1 SQVTM and CDR2 ANQGSEA. The trim removed 7 bases at V and 6 bases at J, leaving 8 bases unmatched. The CDR3 is made up of 13 amino acids. The CDR3 DNA follows: TGCAGCGCAGGGGACAGGGGGTTCGGCGAGCAGTACTTC. It translates to CSAGDRGFGEQYF.

This clone was recorded many times. The chain recombines TRBV14 with TRBJ2-7; the match to TRBD1 covers 7 bases. The V gene end was trimmed by 4 bases and the J gene end by 6 bases; junction bases not matched to a gene: 9. The length of the CDR3 is 14 residues. The germline gives CDR1 SGHDN, CDR2 FVKESK. In DNA, the CDR3 is TGTGCCAGCAGCCTTCTTGGGACAGTCACCGAGCAGTACTTC. It specifies CASSLLGTVTEQYF.

This sequence joins TRBV5-6 and TRBJ2-1; no clear D. The germline V gene encodes CDR1 SGHDT and CDR2 YYEEEE. CDR3 size: 16 residues. Deletions cut 3 bases from V and 0 bases from J, with 13 bases between. Written as DNA, the CDR3 is TGTGCCAGCAGCTCCCTTGTGACGGTCTCCTACAATGAGCAGTTCTTC. Amino acids: CASSSLVTVSYNEQFF.

The chain uses TRBV7-8 and TRBJ2-5, with a weak D call TRBD2 (6 bases). V lost 4 bases to trimming and J lost 5 bases, with 17 bases between them. CDR3 length equals 15 residues. Germline V gene sequence: CDR1 SGHVS, CDR2 FQNEAQ. CDR3 amino acids: CASSSPGLPRETQYF. CDR3 DNA: TGTGCCAGCAGCTCACCTGGACTACCGCGGGAGACCCAGTACTTC.

The chain joins TRBV30 to TRBJ2-5, with D possibly being TRBD2 (5 bases). The CDR3 is made up of 15 amino acids. CDR1 is GTSNPN, CDR2 SVGIG, per germline (reference sequence). Trimming took off 0 bases at V and 7 bases at J, with 18 bases between the two ends. The CDR3, as DNA: TGTGCCTGGAGTGTAACGGGGAGCGGAAAAATGACCCAGTACTTC. Protein product: CAWSVTGSGKMTQYF.

The DNA for the CDR3 is TGTGCCACCAGCAGAGATACGACGGAGCAGAGCACTGAAGCTTTCTTT. It encodes CATSRDTTEQSTEAFF. The rearrangement links TRBV15 to TRBJ1-1; D remains ambiguous. The CDR3 has 16 residues. Trimming cost V 0 bases and J 4 bases, with 15 bases left between them. Germline values: CDR1 LNHNV, CDR2 YYDKDF (reference sequence).

The CDR3 region is CSVDEGSNEQYF. Here the CDR3 DNA reads TGCAGCGTTGATGAGGGTTCCAACGAGCAGTACTTC. The V gene is TRBV29-1, the J gene TRBJ2-7, with a tentative D call TRBD2 (5 bases). The V and J ends lost 3 bases and 5 bases respectively, with 11 bases between them. Germline assignment: CDR1 SQVTM and CDR2 ANQGSEA. The CDR3 is made up of 12 amino acids.

The gene calls are TRBV7-2 and TRBJ2-1; D remains ambiguous. From germline, CDR1 is SGHTA and CDR2 FQGNSA. The CDR3 is 12 residues long. V gave up 1 base and J gave up 10 bases, with 8 bases separating them. CDR3 amino acids: CASSLVWGEQFF. The DNA of the CDR3 is TGTGCCAGCAGCTTAGTTTGGGGAGAGCAGTTCTTC.

The chain links TRBV11-2 to TRBJ2-7; weak D call: TRBD1 (5 bases). The CDR3 is 13 amino acids. Germline V gene sequence: CDR1 SGHAT, CDR2 FQNNGV. Trimming pared 1 base from V and 3 bases from J, leaving 7 bases between. The CDR3 DNA is TGTGCCAGCAGCTTAGGGACACGCTACGAGCAGTACTTC. It specifies CASSLGTRYEQYF.

This clone was seen a handful of times. J is TRBJ2-7 and V is TRBV6-5; 7 bases align to TRBD1. V gave up 4 bases and J gave up 1 base; unmatched junction bases: 7. CDR3 length: 15 amino acids. Germline V CDR1 and CDR2: MNHEY, SVGAGI. CDR3 protein: CASSSQGTGSYEQYF. Here the CDR3 DNA reads TGTGCCAGCAGTTCACAGGGGACGGGGTCCTACGAGCAGTACTTC.

This clone was found a few times. The chain couples TRBV5-1 to TRBJ2-5, with D tentatively TRBD1 (5 bases). CDR1 SGHRS and CDR2 YFSETQ come from the germline V gene. V was pared by 0 bases and J by 4 bases, with 7 bases between. This CDR3 has 13 residues. The CDR3 nucleotides are TGCGCCAGCAGCTTGGAGACAGTAGAGACCCAGTACTTC. Amino acid sequence: CASSLETVETQYF.

The chain is built from TRBV5-1 and TRBJ2-1; D remains unclear. The V end lost 6 bases, the J end lost 1 base, and 14 bases lay between the germline ends. The germline V gene has CDR1 SGHRS and CDR2 YFSETQ. CDR3 size: 15 residues. The CDR3 reads CASTKGVGSYNEQFF. CDR3 in DNA: TGCGCCAGCACCAAAGGTGTCGGGTCCTACAATGAGCAGTTCTTC.

This clone came up a few times. The gene calls are TRBV7-2 and TRBJ1-1; D ambiguous. The CDR3 contains 13 residues. The germline gives CDR1 SGHTA, CDR2 FQGNSA. Trimming shortened V by 5 bases and J by 1 base, and 8 bases separated the two germline ends. This chain's CDR3 is CASSTRQNTEAFF. The CDR3 nucleotides read TGTGCCAGCAGCACACGACAGAACACTGAAGCTTTCTTT. Drawing the rest from reference TRBV7-2 and TRBJ1-1, the complete variable domain is GAGVSQSPSNKVTEKGKDVELRCDPISGHTALYWYRQSLGQGLEFLIYFQGNSAPDKSGLPSDRFSAERTGGSVSTLTIQRTQQEDSAVYLCASSTRQNTEAFFGQGTRLTVV.

The chain employs TRBV4-2 and TRBJ2-1, with 8 positions matching TRBD2. Germline V CDR1 and CDR2: LGHNA, YNFKEQ. The CDR3 length is 15 residues. V lost 2 bases to trimming and J lost 2 bases; unmatched junction nucleotides: 2. CDR3 nucleotide sequence: TGTGCCAGCAGCCAACTTAGCGGGACCTACAATGAGCAGTTCTTC. Its protein is CASSQLSGTYNEQFF.

The chain recombines TRBV29-1 with TRBJ2-2; tentatively, D is TRBD1 or TRBD2 (6 bases each). CDR1 is SQVTM and CDR2 is ANQGSEA in the germline V gene. The V end lost 2 bases, the J end lost 4 bases, and 11 bases lay between the germline ends. CDR3 length: 14 amino acids. The CDR3 here is CSVESPGATGELFF. The DNA for the CDR3 is TGCAGCGTTGAATCCCCGGGGGCCACCGGGGAGCTGTTTTTT.

This chain's CDR3 is CASSQDLAGPQPQHF. For the CDR3, the DNA is TGTGCCAGCAGCCAAGATTTGGCAGGGCCTCAGCCCCAGCATTTT. The chain has TRBV4-2 and TRBJ1-5; a weak D match, TRBD1 (5 bases). The CDR3 totals 15 residues. V gave up 0 bases and J gave up 6 bases, with 12 bases separating them. Germline values: CDR1 LGHNA, CDR2 YNFKEQ.

This clone has more than one count but fewer than ten. CDR3 sequence (DNA): TGTGCCATCCGGGAGGGAACGGATACGCAGTATTTT. This sequence encodes CAIREGTDTQYF. This chain joins TRBV10-3 and TRBJ2-3, with 8 positions matching TRBD2. V shed 8 bases and J 6 bases; nucleotides not matched to a gene: 4. This CDR3 region has 12 residues. Germline loops: CDR1 ENHRY, CDR2 SYGVKD.

The V and J genes are TRBV9 and TRBJ2-2; TRBD1 matches 7 bases. Germline CDR1 is SGDLS and CDR2 is YYNGEE. J was trimmed by 7 bases and V by 0 bases; bases with no gene match: 6. This CDR3 is built from 15 residues. CDR3 bases: TGTGCCAGCAGCGTAGAGGGGGCCCGGAACGGGGAGCTGTTTTTT. Translating gives CASSVEGARNGELFF. Complete variable domain (other parts from reference TRBV9 and TRBJ2-2): DSGVTQTPKHLITATGQRVTLRCSPRSGDLSVYWYQQSLDQGLQFLIQYYNGEERAKGNILERFSAQQFPDLHSELNLSSLELGDSALYFCASSVEGARNGELFFGEGSRLTVL.

This sequence joins TRBV5-6 and TRBJ1-5; D call uncertain. The V gene lost 1 base and the J gene lost 5 bases, with 10 bases spanning the gap. The CDR3 contains 14 residues. Germline CDR1 and CDR2: SGHDT and YYEEEE. CDR3 sequence reads: CASSLYGVDQPQHF. The DNA of the CDR3 is TGTGCCAGCAGCTTGTATGGCGTTGATCAGCCCCAGCATTTT.